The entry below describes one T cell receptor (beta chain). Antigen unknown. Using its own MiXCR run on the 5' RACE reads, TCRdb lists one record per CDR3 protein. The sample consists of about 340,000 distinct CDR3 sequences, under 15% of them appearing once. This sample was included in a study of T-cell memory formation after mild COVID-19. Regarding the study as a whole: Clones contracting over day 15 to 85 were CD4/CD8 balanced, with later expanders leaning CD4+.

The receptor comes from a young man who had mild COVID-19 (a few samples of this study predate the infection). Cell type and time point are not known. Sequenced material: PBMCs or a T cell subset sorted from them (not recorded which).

CDR3 in DNA: TGTGCCAGCAGTTACTCTGACGGCTCCAGGTTTCAGTACTTC. It translates to CASSYSDGSRFQYF. This sequence joins TRBV6-6 and TRBJ2-5; no clear D gene. Germline loops: CDR1 MNHNY, CDR2 SVGAGI (reference sequence). The CDR3 has 14 residues. The V gene lost 0 bases and the J gene lost 11 bases, with 16 bases spanning the gap.